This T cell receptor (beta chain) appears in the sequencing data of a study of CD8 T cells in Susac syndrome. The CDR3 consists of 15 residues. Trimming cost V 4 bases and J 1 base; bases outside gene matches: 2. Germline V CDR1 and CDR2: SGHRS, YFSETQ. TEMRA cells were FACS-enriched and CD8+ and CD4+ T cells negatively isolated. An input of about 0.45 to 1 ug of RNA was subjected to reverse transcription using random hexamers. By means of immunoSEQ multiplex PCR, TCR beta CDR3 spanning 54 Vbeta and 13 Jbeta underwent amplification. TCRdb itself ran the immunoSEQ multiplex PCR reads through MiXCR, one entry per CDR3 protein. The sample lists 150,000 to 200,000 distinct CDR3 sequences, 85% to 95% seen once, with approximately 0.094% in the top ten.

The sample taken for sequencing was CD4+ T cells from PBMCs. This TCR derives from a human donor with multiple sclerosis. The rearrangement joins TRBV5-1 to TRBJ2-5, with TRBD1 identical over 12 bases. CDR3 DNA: TGCGCCAGCAGCACGGGACAGGGGGCCCAAGAGACCCAGTACTTC. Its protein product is CASSTGQGAQETQYF.